The table lists the clone carrying this T cell receptor beta chain with many counts. Antigen unknown. This entry is derived from a study of T cells in Graves' hyperthyroidism and ophthalmopathy. From RNA transcripts, TCR beta CDR3 regions were amplified. The primer set for the first-round RT-PCR of the TCR CDR3 was HTBI. TCRdb called the multiplex PCR reads again in MiXCR, with one record for every CDR3 protein. The sample holds some 180,000 distinct CDR3 sequences; 17% are singletons and the top ten take roughly 55%. This CDR3 has 15 amino acids. Trimming cost V 9 bases and J 0 bases; bases outside gene matches: 9. Germline V CDR1 and CDR2: MNHNS, SASEGT. Newly diagnosed hyperthyroidism, duration under 2 months, in patients aged 18 to 65. The diagnoses drew upon clinical symptoms, serum thyroxine and TRAb, thyroid ultrasound and orbital computed tomography. Broader study findings: Blood also carried most thyroid clonotypes expanded above 0.001.

Sequencing was carried out using blood. The sequence was obtained from a woman aged 50 to 60 with Graves' hyperthyroidism. V is TRBV6-1 and J is TRBJ1-1, with 8 nucleotides matching TRBD1. The DNA of the CDR3 is TGTGCCAGTCACAGGGGGACTTTTATGAACACTGAAGCTTTCTTT. Translated: CASHRGTFMNTEAFF.